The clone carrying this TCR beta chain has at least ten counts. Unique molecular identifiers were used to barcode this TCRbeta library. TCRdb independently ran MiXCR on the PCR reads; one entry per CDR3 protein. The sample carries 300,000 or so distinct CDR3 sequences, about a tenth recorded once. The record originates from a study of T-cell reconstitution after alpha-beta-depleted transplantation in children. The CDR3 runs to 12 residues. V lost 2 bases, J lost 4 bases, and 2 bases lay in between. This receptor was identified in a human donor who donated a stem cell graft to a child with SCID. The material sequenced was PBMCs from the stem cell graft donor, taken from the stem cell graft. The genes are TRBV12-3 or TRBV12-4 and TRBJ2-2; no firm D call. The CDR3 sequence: CASSLPTGELFF. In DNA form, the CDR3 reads TGTGCCAGCAGTTTACCCACCGGGGAGCTGTTTTTT.